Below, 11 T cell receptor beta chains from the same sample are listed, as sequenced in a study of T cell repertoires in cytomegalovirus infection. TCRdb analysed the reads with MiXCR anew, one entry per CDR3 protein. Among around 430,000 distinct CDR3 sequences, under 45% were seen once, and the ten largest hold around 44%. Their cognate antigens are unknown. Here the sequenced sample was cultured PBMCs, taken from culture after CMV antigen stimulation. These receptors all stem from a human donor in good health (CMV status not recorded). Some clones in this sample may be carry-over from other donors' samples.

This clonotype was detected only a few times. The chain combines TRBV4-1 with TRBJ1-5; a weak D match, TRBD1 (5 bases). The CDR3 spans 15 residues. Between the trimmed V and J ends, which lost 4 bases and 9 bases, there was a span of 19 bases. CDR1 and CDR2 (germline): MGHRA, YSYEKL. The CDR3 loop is CASSPRPVQAVPQHF. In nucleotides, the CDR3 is TGCGCCAGCAGCCCCCGCCCTGTACAGGCCGTGCCCCAGCATTTT.

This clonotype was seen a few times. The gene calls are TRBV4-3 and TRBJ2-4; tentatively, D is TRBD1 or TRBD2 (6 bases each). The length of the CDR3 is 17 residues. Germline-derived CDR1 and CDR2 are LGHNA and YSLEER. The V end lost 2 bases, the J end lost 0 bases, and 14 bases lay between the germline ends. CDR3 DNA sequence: TGCGCCAGCAGCCAAAAGGGGGGTGCGGGAGCCAAAAACATTCAGTACTTC. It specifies CASSQKGGAGAKNIQYF.

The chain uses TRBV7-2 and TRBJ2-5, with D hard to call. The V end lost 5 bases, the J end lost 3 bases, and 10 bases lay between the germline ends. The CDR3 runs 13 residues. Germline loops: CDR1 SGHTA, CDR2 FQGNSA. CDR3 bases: TGTGCCAGCAGCGAGAACCCGAAAGAGACCCAGTACTTC. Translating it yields CASSENPKETQYF. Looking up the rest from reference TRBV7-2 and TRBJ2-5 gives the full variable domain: GAGVSQSPSNKVTEKGKDVELRCDPISGHTALYWYRQSLGQGLEFLIYFQGNSAPDKSGLPSDRFSAERTGGSVSTLTIQRTQQEDSAVYLCASSENPKETQYFGPGTRLLVL.

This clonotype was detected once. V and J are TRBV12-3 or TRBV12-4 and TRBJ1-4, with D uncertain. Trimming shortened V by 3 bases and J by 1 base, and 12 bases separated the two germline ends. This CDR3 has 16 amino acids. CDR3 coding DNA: TGTGCCAGCAGTTTCAACCGGCAGAAAACTAATGAAAAACTGTTTTTT. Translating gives CASSFNRQKTNEKLFF.

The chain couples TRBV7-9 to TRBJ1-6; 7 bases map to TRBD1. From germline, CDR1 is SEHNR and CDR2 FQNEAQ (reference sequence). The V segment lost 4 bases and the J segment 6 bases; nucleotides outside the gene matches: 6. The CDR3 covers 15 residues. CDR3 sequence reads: CASSSLTGSNSPLHF. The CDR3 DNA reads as TGTGCCAGCAGCTCGCTGACAGGGAGTAATTCACCCCTCCACTTT.

CDR3 loop: CASSLQGPYYGYTF. CDR3 bases: TGCGCCAGCAGCTTACAGGGACCCTACTATGGCTACACCTTC. The chain combines TRBV5-1 with TRBJ1-2, with a weak D call TRBD1 (6 bases). The ends were cut back, 2 bases at V and 3 bases at J, with 11 bases in the middle. The germline CDR1 and CDR2 sequences are SGHRS and YFSETQ. The CDR3 contains 14 residues.

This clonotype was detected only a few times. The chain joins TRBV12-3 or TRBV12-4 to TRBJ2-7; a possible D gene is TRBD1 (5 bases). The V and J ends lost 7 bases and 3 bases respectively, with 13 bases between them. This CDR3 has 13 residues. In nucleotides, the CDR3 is TGTGCCAGCAAGCAAACAGGAAGCTACGAGCAGTACTTC. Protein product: CASKQTGSYEQYF.

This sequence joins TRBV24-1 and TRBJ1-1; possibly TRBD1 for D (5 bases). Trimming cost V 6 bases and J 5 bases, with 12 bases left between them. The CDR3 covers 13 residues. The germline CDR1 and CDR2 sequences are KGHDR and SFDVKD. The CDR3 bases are TGTGCCACCAGTCATTCAGGGTTGACTGAAGCTTTCTTT. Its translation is CATSHSGLTEAFF.

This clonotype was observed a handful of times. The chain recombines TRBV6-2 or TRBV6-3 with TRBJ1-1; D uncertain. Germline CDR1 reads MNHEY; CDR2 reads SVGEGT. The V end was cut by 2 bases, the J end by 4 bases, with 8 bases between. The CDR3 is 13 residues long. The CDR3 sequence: CASSYAAGTEAFF. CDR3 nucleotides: TGTGCCAGCAGTTACGCGGCAGGCACTGAAGCTTTCTTT.

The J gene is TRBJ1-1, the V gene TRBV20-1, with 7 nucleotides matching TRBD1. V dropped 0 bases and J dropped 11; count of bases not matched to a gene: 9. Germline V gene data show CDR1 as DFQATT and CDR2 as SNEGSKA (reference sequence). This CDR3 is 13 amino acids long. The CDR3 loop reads CSAREEGGGGAFF. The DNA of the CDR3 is TGCAGTGCTAGAGAGGAAGGGGGCGGTGGGGCTTTCTTT.

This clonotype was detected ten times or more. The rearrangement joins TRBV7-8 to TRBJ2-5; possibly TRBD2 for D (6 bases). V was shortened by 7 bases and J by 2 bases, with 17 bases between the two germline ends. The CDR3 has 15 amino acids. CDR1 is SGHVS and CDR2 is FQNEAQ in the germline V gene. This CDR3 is CASNPYSSVQETQYF. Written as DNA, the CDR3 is TGTGCCAGCAACCCTTATTCTAGCGTTCAAGAGACCCAGTACTTC.